The 17 T cell receptor beta chains below all came from one sample that was sequenced in a study of blood T cell repertoires in COVID-19. Measured with immunoSEQ multiplex PCR; TCRdb has only the in-frame clones, and not every one. The sample holds 310,000 or so clones, 85% to 90% seen once. The specimen was peripheral blood. These receptors were taken from a woman between 50 and 59 years old with active or convalescent COVID-19.

The rearrangement links TRBV2 to TRBJ2-7, with TRBD1 matching over 8 bases. Germline V gene lookup returns CDR1 SNHLY and CDR2 FYNNEI. The CDR3 is 14 residues long. V lost 5 bases and J lost 1; bases outside the gene matches: 4. DNA of the CDR3: TGTGCCAGCAGTTCCCGGGACAGGTCCTACGAGCAGTACTTC. It translates to CASSSRDRSYEQYF.

The CDR3 coding sequence is TGTGCCAGCAGCCTCCGAACAGGGGGGTGGGAGACCCAGTACTTC. Translated: CASSLRTGGWETQYF. The chain links TRBV7-9 to TRBJ2-5, with 8 bases matching TRBD1. The V gene end was trimmed by 5 bases and the J gene end by 5 bases; junction bases not matched to a gene: 10. CDR1 and CDR2 (germline): SEHNR, FQNEAQ (reference sequence). The CDR3 runs 15 residues. Full variable domain (remainder filled in from reference TRBV7-9 and TRBJ2-5): DTGVSQNPRHKITKRGQNVTFRCDPISEHNRLYWYRQTLGQGPEFLTYFQNEAQLEKSRLLSDRFSAERPKGSFSTLEIQRTEQGDSAMYLCASSLRTGGWETQYFGPGTRLLVL.

The chain carries TRBV5-8 and TRBJ2-7; D unclear. Trimming pared 2 bases from V and 2 bases from J, leaving 5 bases between. The V gene's germline CDR1 is SGHTS and CDR2 YDEGEE. CDR3 length equals 12 residues. CDR3: CASSLFAYEQYF. The CDR3 DNA reads TGTGCCAGCAGCTTATTCGCCTACGAGCAGTACTTC. The whole variable domain, filled in from reference TRBV5-8 and TRBJ2-7, reads EAGVTQSPTHLIKTRGQQATLRCSPISGHTSVYWYQQALGLGLQFLLWYDEGEERNRGNFPPRFSGRQFPNYSSELNVNALELEDSALYLCASSLFAYEQYFGPGTRLTVT.

The rearrangement uses TRBV6-5 and TRBJ1-2, with TRBD1 as a possible D gene (6 bases). V lost 7 bases to trimming and J lost 4 bases, with 16 bases between them. The CDR3 runs 14 residues. Germline CDR1 and CDR2: MNHEY and SVGAGI. The CDR3 reads CASTTGGRGYGYTF. CDR3 bases: TGTGCCAGCACCACGGGGGGGCGCGGCTATGGCTACACCTTC.

The chain joins TRBV30 to TRBJ2-5; D is unclear. The germline gives CDR1 GTSNPN, CDR2 SVGIG (reference sequence). Deletions cut 4 bases from V and 3 bases from J, with 6 bases between. CDR3 length equals 11 residues. The CDR3 protein is CAWKQEETQYF. CDR3 bases: TGTGCCTGGAAGCAGGAAGAGACCCAGTACTTC.

This clone has a handful of counts. This chain joins TRBV24-1 and TRBJ2-1, with D possibly being TRBD2 (6 bases). Germline V CDR1 and CDR2: KGHDR, SFDVKD. Trimming took off 0 bases at V and 1 base at J, with 12 bases between the two ends. This CDR3 is built from 17 residues. The CDR3 DNA sequence: TGTGCCACCAGTGATTTGGGAGGGGTCCCGTCCTACAATGAGCAGTTCTTC. Its translation: CATSDLGGVPSYNEQFF.

The genes are TRBV19 and TRBJ2-7; perhaps TRBD2 as D (6 bases). Germline CDR1 LNHDA, CDR2 SQIVND (reference sequence). The V end was cut by 3 bases, the J end by 5 bases, with 14 bases between. This CDR3 is 14 amino acids long. The CDR3 spells CASSMEGNNDEQYF. CDR3 in DNA: TGTGCCAGTAGTATGGAGGGAAACAACGACGAGCAGTACTTC.

V is TRBV27 and J is TRBJ1-1; D not certain. The CDR3 covers 14 residues. V lost 2 bases and J lost 1, with 8 bases in between. The germline gives CDR1 MNHEY, CDR2 SMNVEV (reference sequence). The CDR3 spells CASSLVAGNTEAFF. In DNA, the CDR3 is TGTGCCAGCAGTTTAGTGGCAGGGAACACTGAAGCTTTCTTT.

This chain connects TRBV5-1 to TRBJ2-3; tentatively, D is TRBD2 (6 bases). This CDR3 contains 15 residues. Germline V CDR1 and CDR2: SGHRS, YFSETQ. V was pared by 4 bases and J by 1 base, with 13 bases between. The CDR3 region has the DNA TGCGCCAGCAGCGCCGGGACTTTCGGCACAGATACGCAGTATTTT. The encoded protein is CASSAGTFGTDTQYF. The full variable domain, with the rest looked up from reference TRBV5-1 and TRBJ2-3, is KAGVTQTPRYLIKTRGQQVTLSCSPISGHRSVSWYQQTPGQGLQFLFEYFSETQRNKGNFPGRFSGRQFSNSRSEMNVSTLELGDSALYLCASSAGTFGTDTQYFGPGTRLTVL.

The chain uses TRBV5-1 and TRBJ1-1; TRBD1 is a possible D gene (5 bases). Germline V gene data show CDR1 as SGHRS and CDR2 as YFSETQ. The CDR3 sequence is 14 residues long. Trimming stripped 0 bases from V and 5 bases from J, with 11 bases between. The CDR3 DNA sequence: TGCGCCAGCAGCTTGGATCCAGGGTCAACTGAAGCTTTCTTT. Protein product: CASSLDPGSTEAFF.

The chain joins TRBV12-3 or TRBV12-4 to TRBJ2-2, with D hard to call. V shed 3 bases and J shed 6 bases, with 5 bases lying between them. There are 12 residues in the CDR3. CDR3 in DNA: TGTGCCAGCAGTTTGGGCGCCGGGGAGCTGTTTTTT. Translation gives CASSLGAGELFF.

The J gene is TRBJ2-1, the V gene TRBV4-3, with 13 bases that match TRBD2. There are 20 residues in the CDR3. CDR1 is LGHNA and CDR2 is YSLEER in the germline V gene. V lost 1 base and J lost 0; bases outside the gene matches: 9. The CDR3 protein is CASSQGTSGGLLSSYNEQFF. The CDR3, as DNA: TGCGCCAGCAGCCAAGGGACTAGCGGGGGACTTCTGAGCTCCTACAATGAGCAGTTCTTC.

Concerning this clone: Other nucleotide sequences from this sample produce the same CDR3. This chain uses TRBV18 with TRBJ2-7; D remains unclear. The germline V gene has CDR1 KGHSH and CDR2 LQKENI. V lost 3 bases and J lost 4, with 7 bases in between. This CDR3 has 12 amino acids. For the CDR3, the DNA is TGTGCCAGCTCACCCGGGTCGTACGAGCAGTACTTC. Translated: CASSPGSYEQYF. The complete variable domain, with remaining parts taken from reference TRBV18 and TRBJ2-7, reads NAGVMQNPRHLVRRRGQEARLRCSPMKGHSHVYWYRQLPEEGLKFMVYLQKENIIDESGMPKERFSAEFPKEGPSILRIQQVVRGDSAAYFCASSPGSYEQYFGPGTRLTVT.

The V and J genes are TRBV7-2 and TRBJ1-3; tentative D call: TRBD1 (5 bases). The CDR3 contains 16 residues. The V end was cut by 5 bases, the J end by 2 bases, with 16 bases between. Germline V gene sequence: CDR1 SGHTA, CDR2 FQGNSA. CDR3 in DNA: TGTGCCAGCAGCCCGGTCGGGGGGTCTACTGGAAACACCATATATTTT. Amino acid sequence: CASSPVGGSTGNTIYF.

The gene calls are TRBV19 and TRBJ2-4; D may be TRBD2 (6 bases). V dropped 6 bases and J dropped 10 bases, with 13 bases sitting between them. Germline V CDR1 and CDR2: LNHDA, SQIVND (reference sequence). This CDR3 contains 12 residues. The DNA for the CDR3 is TGTGCCAGTAGCATCCTGGAGGGGATTCAGTACTTC. Amino acid sequence: CASSILEGIQYF.

The chain employs TRBV5-1 and TRBJ1-6; D call uncertain. The CDR3 is 15 amino acids. The germline CDR1 and CDR2 sequences are SGHRS and YFSETQ. V lost 0 bases, J lost 10 bases, and 14 bases lay in between. The CDR3 sequence: CASSLETSPGSPLHF. CDR3 sequence (DNA): TGCGCCAGCAGCTTGGAAACAAGCCCCGGGTCACCCCTCCACTTT.

V and J are TRBV7-2 and TRBJ2-5; possible D gene TRBD1, 6 bases. Germline V gene sequence: CDR1 SGHTA, CDR2 FQGNSA. V lost 2 bases and J lost 5, with 15 bases in between. The CDR3 contains 15 residues. The CDR3 protein is CASSLTDRPRETQYF. CDR3 DNA: TGTGCCAGCAGCTTAACCGACAGGCCCCGGGAGACCCAGTACTTC.